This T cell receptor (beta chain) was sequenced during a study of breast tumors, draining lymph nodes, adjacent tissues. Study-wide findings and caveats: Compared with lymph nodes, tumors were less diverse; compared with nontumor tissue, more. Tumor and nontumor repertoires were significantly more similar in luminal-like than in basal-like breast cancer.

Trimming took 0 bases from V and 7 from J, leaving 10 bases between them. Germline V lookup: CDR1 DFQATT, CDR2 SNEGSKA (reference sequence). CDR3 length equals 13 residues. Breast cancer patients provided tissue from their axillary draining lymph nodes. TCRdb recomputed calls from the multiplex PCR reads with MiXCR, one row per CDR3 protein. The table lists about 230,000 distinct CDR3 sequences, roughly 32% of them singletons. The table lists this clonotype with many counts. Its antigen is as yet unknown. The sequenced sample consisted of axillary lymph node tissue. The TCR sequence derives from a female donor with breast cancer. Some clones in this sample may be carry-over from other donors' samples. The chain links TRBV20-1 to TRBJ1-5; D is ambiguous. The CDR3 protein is CSARDLGEQPQHF. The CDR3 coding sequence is TGCAGTGCTAGAGATCTGGGAGAACAGCCCCAGCATTTT.